This T cell receptor (beta chain) is from a study of cytomegalovirus exposure and HLA in healthy donors. The PCR had 60 Vbeta and 13 Jbeta primers. Repertoires were generated with immunoSEQ multiplex PCR, while TCRdb's copy carries only in-frame clones and drops some. There are some 140,000 clones in the sample, with 1.5% to 1.8% held by the top ten. Unrecorded immune exposure was likely among donors, who were nominally healthy when sampled. V lost 4 bases to trimming and J lost 2 bases; unmatched junction nucleotides: 4. CDR3 size: 14 residues. Germline CDR1 KGHSH, CDR2 LQKENI. In regard to this clone: The antigen remains unidentified.

Findings and limits, study-wide: Being productive about 87% or about 30% of the time was typical of most TCR beta V segments in an earlier analysis. Analysis performed later found 15,000 or so TCR beta sequences associated with HLA alleles at 0.05 false discovery rate. A later analysis reportedly found fewer N-insertions in an Asian-associated ancestry cluster than the roughly 670-donor mean.

The sequenced material came from PBMCs. This chain uses TRBV18 with TRBJ2-5; 7 bases map to TRBD1. The clonotype originates from a woman in her forties in good health and CMV-seronegative. DNA for the CDR3: TGTGCCAGCTCACAGGGGGCCGGGCAAGAGACCCAGTACTTC. Residues: CASSQGAGQETQYF.